The source of this TCR beta chain is a study of shared clonotypes between healthy human individuals. Study-level information: CD4 naive and CD4 memory each took three plates per donor, while CD8 naive took two and CD8 memory one.

The germline V gene encodes CDR1 SGHKS and CDR2 YYEKEE (reference sequence). The V and J ends lost 0 bases and 0 bases respectively, with 9 bases between them. CDR3 length: 15 amino acids. Sequenced by immunoSEQ multiplex PCR; TCRdb stores in-frame clones only, minus some. The table includes around 370,000 clones, 96% detected once. This TCR came from a man under 40 in good health. The chain combines TRBV5-5 with TRBJ1-2; D unclear. Sequencing was performed on memory CD8+ T cells sorted from blood. Subset meaning: CD45RO+ cells pooled with CCR7-negative TemRA cells. CDR3 protein: CASSLAQNSNYGYTF. Written as DNA, the CDR3 is TGTGCCAGCAGCTTGGCCCAAAATTCTAACTATGGCTACACCTTC.